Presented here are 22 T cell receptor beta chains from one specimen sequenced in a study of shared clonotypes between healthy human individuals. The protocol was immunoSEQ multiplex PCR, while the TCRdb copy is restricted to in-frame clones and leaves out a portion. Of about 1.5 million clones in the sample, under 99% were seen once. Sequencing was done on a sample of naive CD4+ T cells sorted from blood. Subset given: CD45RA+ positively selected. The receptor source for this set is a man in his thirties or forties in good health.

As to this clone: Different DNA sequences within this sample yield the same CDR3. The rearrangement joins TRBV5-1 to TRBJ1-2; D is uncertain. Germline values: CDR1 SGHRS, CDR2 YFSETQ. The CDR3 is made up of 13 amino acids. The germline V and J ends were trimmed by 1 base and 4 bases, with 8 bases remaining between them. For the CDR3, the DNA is TGCGCCAGCAGCTTGTCTCAGTTCTATGGCTACACCTTC. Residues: CASSLSQFYGYTF.

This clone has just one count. This CDR3 reads CASRRGYTEAFF. CDR3 nucleotides: TGTGCCAGCAGAAGGGGGTACACTGAAGCTTTCTTT. The genes are TRBV28 and TRBJ1-1; TRBD1 might be the D (6 bases). Germline V gene data show CDR1 as MDHEN and CDR2 as SYDVKM. The V end was cut by 6 bases, the J end by 3 bases, with 8 bases between. The CDR3 has 12 residues.

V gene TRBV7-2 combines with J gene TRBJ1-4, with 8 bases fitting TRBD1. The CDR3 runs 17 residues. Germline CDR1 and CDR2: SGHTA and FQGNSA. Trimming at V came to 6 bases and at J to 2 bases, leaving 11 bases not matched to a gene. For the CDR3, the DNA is TGTGCCAGCAGTAACAGGGGGGCCCAGAGGACTAATGAAAAACTGTTTTTT. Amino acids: CASSNRGAQRTNEKLFF.

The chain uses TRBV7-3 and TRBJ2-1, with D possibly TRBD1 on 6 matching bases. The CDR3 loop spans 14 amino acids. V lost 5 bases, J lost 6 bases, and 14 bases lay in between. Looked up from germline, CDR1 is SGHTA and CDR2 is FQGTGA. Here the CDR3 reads CASSKDSNFNEQFF. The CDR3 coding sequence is TGTGCCAGCAGCAAGGACAGCAACTTCAATGAGCAGTTCTTC.

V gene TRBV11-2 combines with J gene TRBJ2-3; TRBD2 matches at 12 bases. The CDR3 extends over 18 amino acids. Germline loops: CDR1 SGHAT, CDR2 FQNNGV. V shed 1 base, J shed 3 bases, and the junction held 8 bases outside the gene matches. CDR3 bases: TGTGCCAGCAGCTTAGGCCGACTAGCGGGAGCCTGGACAGATACGCAGTATTTT. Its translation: CASSLGRLAGAWTDTQYF.

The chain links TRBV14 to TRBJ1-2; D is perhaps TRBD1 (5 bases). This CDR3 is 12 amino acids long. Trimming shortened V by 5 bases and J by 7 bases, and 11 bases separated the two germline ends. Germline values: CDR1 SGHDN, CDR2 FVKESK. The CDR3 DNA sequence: TGTGCCAGCAGCGGGGGACTGTTTGGCTACACCTTC. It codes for CASSGGLFGYTF.

The CDR3 DNA reads as TGTGCCAGCAGCAACCGGCCCGGGACAGGGGGAGAGACCCAGTACTTC. Residues: CASSNRPGTGGETQYF. This chain connects TRBV7-8 to TRBJ2-5; 11 nucleotides agree with TRBD1. The V gene's germline CDR1 is SGHVS and CDR2 FQNEAQ. V lost 5 bases to trimming and J lost 4 bases; unmatched junction nucleotides: 9. The CDR3 sequence is 16 residues long.

Here the CDR3 DNA reads TGTGCCAGCAGCTTAGGGGCCGGGCTTGGAGGTCAGCCCCAGCATTTT. Its protein is CASSLGAGLGGQPQHF. V gene TRBV7-9 combines with J gene TRBJ1-5; no clear D gene. This CDR3 has 16 amino acids. Germline CDR1 SEHNR, CDR2 FQNEAQ (reference sequence). The V gene lost 1 base and the J gene lost 6 bases, with 16 bases spanning the gap. Full variable domain (missing parts from reference TRBV7-9 and TRBJ1-5): DTGVSQNPRHKITKRGQNVTFRCDPISEHNRLYWYRQTLGQGPEFLTYFQNEAQLEKSRLLSDRFSAERPKGSFSTLEIQRTEQGDSAMYLCASSLGAGLGGQPQHFGDGTRLSIL.

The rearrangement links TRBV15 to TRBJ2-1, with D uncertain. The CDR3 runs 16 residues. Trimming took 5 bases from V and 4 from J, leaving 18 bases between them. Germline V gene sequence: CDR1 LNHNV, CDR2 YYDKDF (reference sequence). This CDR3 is CATSETRTPLYNEQFF. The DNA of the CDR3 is TGTGCCACCAGCGAAACGCGGACCCCCCTTTACAATGAGCAGTTCTTC.

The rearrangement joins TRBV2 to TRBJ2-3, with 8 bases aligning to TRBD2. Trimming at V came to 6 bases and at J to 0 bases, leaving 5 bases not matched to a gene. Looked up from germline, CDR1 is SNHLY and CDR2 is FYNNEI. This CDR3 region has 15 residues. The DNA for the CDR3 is TGTGCCAGCAGATTTCCTAGCGGGAGCACAGATACGCAGTATTTT. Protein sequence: CASRFPSGSTDTQYF.

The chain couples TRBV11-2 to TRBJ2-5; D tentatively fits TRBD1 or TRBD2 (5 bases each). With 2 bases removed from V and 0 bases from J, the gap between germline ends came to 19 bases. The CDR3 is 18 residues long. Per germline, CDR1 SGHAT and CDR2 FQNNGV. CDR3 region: CASSLISGGRENQETQYF. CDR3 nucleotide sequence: TGTGCCAGCAGCTTAATAAGTGGGGGAAGAGAGAACCAAGAGACCCAGTACTTC.

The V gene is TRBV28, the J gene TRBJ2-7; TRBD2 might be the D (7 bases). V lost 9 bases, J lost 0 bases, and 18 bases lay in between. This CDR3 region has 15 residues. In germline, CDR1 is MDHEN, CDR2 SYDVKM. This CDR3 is CASTFPGGPSYEQYF. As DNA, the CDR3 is TGTGCCAGTACCTTTCCCGGGGGGCCCTCCTACGAGCAGTACTTC.

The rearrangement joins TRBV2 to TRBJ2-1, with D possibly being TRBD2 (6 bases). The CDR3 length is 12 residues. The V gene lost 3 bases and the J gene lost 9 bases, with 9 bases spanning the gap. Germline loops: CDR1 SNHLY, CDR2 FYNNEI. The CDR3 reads CASSDLGGEQFF. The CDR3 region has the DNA TGTGCCAGCAGTGATCTGGGGGGTGAGCAGTTCTTC. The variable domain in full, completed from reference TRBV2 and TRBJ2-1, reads EPEVTQTPSHQVTQMGQEVILRCVPISNHLYFYWYRQILGQKVEFLVSFYNNEISEKSEIFDDQFSVERPDGSNFTLKIRSTKLEDSAMYFCASSDLGGEQFFGPGTRLTVL.

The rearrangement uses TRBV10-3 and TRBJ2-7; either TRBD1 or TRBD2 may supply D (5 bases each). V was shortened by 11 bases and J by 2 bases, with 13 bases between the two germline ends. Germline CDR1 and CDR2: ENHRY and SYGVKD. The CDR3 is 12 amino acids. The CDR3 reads CAVSGTTYEQYF. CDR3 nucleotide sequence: TGTGCCGTCTCCGGGACGACCTACGAGCAGTACTTC.

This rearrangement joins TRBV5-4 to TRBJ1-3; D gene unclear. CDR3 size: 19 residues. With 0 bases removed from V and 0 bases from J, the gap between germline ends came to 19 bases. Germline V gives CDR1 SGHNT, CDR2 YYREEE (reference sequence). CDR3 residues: CASSLARVGFFNSGNTIYF. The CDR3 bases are TGTGCCAGCAGCTTGGCAAGGGTTGGGTTCTTTAACTCTGGAAACACCATATATTTT.

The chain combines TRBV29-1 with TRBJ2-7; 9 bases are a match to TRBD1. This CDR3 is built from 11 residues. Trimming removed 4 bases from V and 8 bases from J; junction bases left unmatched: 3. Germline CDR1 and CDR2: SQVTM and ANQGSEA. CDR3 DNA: TGCAGCGTTGGGGGACAGGGCAAGCAGTACTTC. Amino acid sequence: CSVGGQGKQYF.

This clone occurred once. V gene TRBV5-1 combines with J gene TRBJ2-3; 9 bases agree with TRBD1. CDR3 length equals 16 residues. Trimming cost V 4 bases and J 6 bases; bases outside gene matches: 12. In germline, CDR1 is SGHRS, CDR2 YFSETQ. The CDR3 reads CASSRTGGVSFDTQYF. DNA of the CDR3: TGCGCCAGCAGCAGAACAGGGGGCGTCTCGTTTGATACGCAGTATTTT.

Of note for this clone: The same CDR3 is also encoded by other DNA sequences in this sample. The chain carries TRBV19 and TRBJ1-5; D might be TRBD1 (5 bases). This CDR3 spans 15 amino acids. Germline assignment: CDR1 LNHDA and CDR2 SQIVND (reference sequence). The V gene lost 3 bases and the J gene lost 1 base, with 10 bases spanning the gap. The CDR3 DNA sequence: TGTGCCAGTAGTATGCGTCAGGGAAGCAATCAGCCCCAGCATTTT. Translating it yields CASSMRQGSNQPQHF.

CDR3 DNA: TGTGCCAGCAGATTAGCGGGGGACTCCTACGAGCAGTACTTC. Its translation is CASRLAGDSYEQYF. This sequence joins TRBV6-5 and TRBJ2-7, with 9 bases lining up with TRBD2. Trimming at V came to 6 bases and at J to 0 bases, leaving 3 bases not matched to a gene. CDR1 is MNHEY and CDR2 is SVGAGI in the germline V gene. The CDR3 extends over 14 amino acids.

This CDR3 reads CASSSNPTGFTEAFF. The CDR3 DNA reads as TGTGCCAGCAGCTCAAACCCGACAGGGTTCACTGAAGCTTTCTTT. The rearrangement joins TRBV7-8 to TRBJ1-1, with TRBD1 matching 7 bases. From germline, CDR1 is SGHVS and CDR2 FQNEAQ. CDR3 length equals 15 residues. V lost 4 bases and J lost 4; bases outside the gene matches: 9.

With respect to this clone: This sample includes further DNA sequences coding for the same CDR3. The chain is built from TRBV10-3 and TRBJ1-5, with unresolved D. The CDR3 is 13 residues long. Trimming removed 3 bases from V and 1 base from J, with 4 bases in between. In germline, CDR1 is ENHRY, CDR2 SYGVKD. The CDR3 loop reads CAISEGSNQPQHF. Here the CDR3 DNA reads TGTGCCATCAGTGAAGGCAGCAATCAGCCCCAGCATTTT.

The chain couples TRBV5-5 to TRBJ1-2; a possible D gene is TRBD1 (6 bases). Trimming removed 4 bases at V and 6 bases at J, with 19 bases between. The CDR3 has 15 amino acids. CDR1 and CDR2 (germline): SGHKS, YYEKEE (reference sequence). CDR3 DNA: TGTGCCAGCAGCCGGGACGGGGGGCGTTCGGATGGCTACACCTTC. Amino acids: CASSRDGGRSDGYTF.